A selection of T cell receptor beta chains follows, all from one sample in a study of T cells in Graves' hyperthyroidism and ophthalmopathy. TCRdb re-called the multiplex PCR reads with MiXCR, one entry per CDR3 protein. The sample lists hundreds of thousands of distinct CDR3 sequences; about 20% were seen once. Sequencing input: blood. The receptor set was obtained from a man aged 25 to 45 with Graves' ophthalmopathy. Both conserved end residues are part of each CDR3. A D gene is named only where the DNA matches it firmly. A clone size is listed for some rows: how often the clone was seen (once, few, many), or a class if it is expanded.

J | size | D | length | V | CDR3 | DNA
TRBJ1-2 | few | TRBD1 | 16 | TRBV18 | CASSPPGSGGNYGYTF | TGTGCCAGCTCACCACCCGGGTCAGGGGGAAACTATGGCTACACCTTC
TRBJ2-7 | few | - | 15 | TRBV5-4 | CASSLVSPLSYEQYF | TGTGCCAGCAGCTTGGTTAGCCCACTATCCTACGAGCAGTACTTC
TRBJ2-2 | few | - | 14 | TRBV12-3/TRBV12-4 | CASTPTLLGGELFF | TGTGCCAGCACACCTACGTTACTAGGCGGGGAGCTGTTTTTT
TRBJ2-1 | - | - | 13 | TRBV20-1 | CSARAESVFEQFF | TGCAGTGCTAGAGCCGAGAGCGTTTTTGAGCAGTTCTTC
TRBJ1-4 | many | TRBD1 | 16 | TRBV6-1 | CASRSGRGNTNEKLFF | TGTGCCAGCAGGTCGGGCAGGGGGAACACTAATGAAAAACTGTTTTTT
TRBJ2-1 | - | TRBD2 | 18 | TRBV5-1 | CASSNTGFWTSGSYEQFF | TGTGCCAGCAGCAATACCGGGTTCTGGACTAGCGGGAGCTATGAGCAGTTCTTC
TRBJ1-1 | - | - | 14 | TRBV7-6 | CASSLEWGNTEAFF | TGTGCCAGCAGCTTAGAATGGGGGAACACTGAAGCTTTCTTT
TRBJ1-2 | few | - | 14 | TRBV30 | CAWRPITGKGGYTF | TGTGCCTGGAGGCCCATTACAGGGAAGGGTGGCTACACCTTC
TRBJ2-2 | - | - | 15 | TRBV28 | CASLGLLMNTGELFF | TGTGCCAGCCTGGGGTTGCTAATGAACACCGGGGAGCTGTTTTTT
TRBJ2-1 | - | - | 14 | TRBV20-1 | CSATGISDYNEQFF | TGCAGTGCTACAGGGATTTCGGATTACAATGAGCAGTTCTTC